A single sample is the source of the 10 T cell receptor beta chains below, sequenced in a study of blood T cell repertoires in COVID-19. The repertoire was sequenced with immunoSEQ multiplex PCR; TCRdb's copy has only in-frame clones and lacks some. There are 95,000 to 150,000 clones in the sample; over 60% occur only once, and approximately 7.9% lies in the top ten. Sequencing used peripheral blood. The source is a human donor in a cohort sampled during active COVID-19.

The rearrangement links TRBV9 to TRBJ1-1, with D perhaps TRBD1 (5 bases). The length of the CDR3 is 14 residues. The ends were cut back, 0 bases at V and 6 bases at J, with 12 bases in the middle. Germline lookup yields CDR1 SGDLS and CDR2 YYNGEE. The CDR3 DNA sequence: TGTGCCAGCAGCGTAGACTACAGGTCACCTGAAGCTTTCTTT. This codes for CASSVDYRSPEAFF.

J is TRBJ1-6 and V is TRBV5-6; D remains ambiguous. The CDR3 runs 16 residues. Germline V gives CDR1 SGHDT, CDR2 YYEEEE. The germline V and J ends were trimmed by 4 bases and 4 bases, with 15 bases remaining between them. The CDR3 sequence is CASSHRLAFYNSPLHF. The CDR3 DNA reads as TGTGCCAGCAGCCACCGTTTGGCCTTTTATAATTCACCCCTCCACTTT.

V and J are TRBV27 and TRBJ1-2; 11 bases agree with TRBD1. The V and J ends lost 3 bases and 8 bases, in that order; junction bases with no gene match: 8. This CDR3 comprises 15 residues. Germline CDR1 and CDR2: MNHEY and SMNVEV (reference sequence). The CDR3 DNA reads TGTGCCAGCAGTTTCGTCGGGACAGGGGGATGGGGCTACACCTTC. It yields the protein CASSFVGTGGWGYTF.

V gene TRBV2 combines with J gene TRBJ2-6; D is possibly TRBD2 (5 bases). The germline V and J ends were trimmed by 4 bases and 0 bases, with 10 bases remaining between them. Germline CDR1 is SNHLY and CDR2 is FYNNEI. The CDR3 sequence is 16 residues long. The CDR3 coding sequence is TGTGCCAGCAGTGTAGAGGGAATCTCTGGGGCCAACGTCCTGACTTTC. Amino acids: CASSVEGISGANVLTF.

J is TRBJ2-1 and V is TRBV4-1; 7 bases agree with TRBD2. Germline CDR1 and CDR2: MGHRA and YSYEKL. J was trimmed by 8 bases and V by 1 base; bases with no gene match: 11. The CDR3 loop spans 16 amino acids. CDR3 sequence: CASSQGVTSSLDEQFF. The CDR3 region has the DNA TGCGCCAGCAGCCAAGGGGTGACTAGCAGTCTCGATGAGCAGTTCTTC.

CDR3 sequence: CASSLLVAPEANYGYTF. CDR3 nucleotides: TGTGCCAGCAGCTTATTGGTGGCCCCTGAAGCTAACTATGGCTACACCTTC. V usage is TRBV7-8 and J usage is TRBJ1-2; D remains ambiguous. The germline V and J ends were trimmed by 2 bases and 0 bases, with 16 bases remaining between them. This CDR3 comprises 17 residues. Germline V gene lookup returns CDR1 SGHVS and CDR2 FQNEAQ.

The CDR3 sequence: CASSTLGQGDTEAFF. DNA for the CDR3: TGTGCCAGCAGCACCCTGGGACAGGGGGACACTGAAGCTTTCTTT. The chain employs TRBV3-1 (or the pseudogene TRBV3-2) and TRBJ1-1; 11 positions agree with TRBD1. This CDR3 region has 15 residues. Germline values: CDR1 LGHDT, CDR2 YNNKEL (reference sequence). V was pared by 5 bases and J by 3 bases, with 5 bases of the junction left unmatched.

The CDR3 reads CASSQELGGLYNEQFF. In DNA form, the CDR3 reads TGCGCCAGCAGCCAAGAGTTGGGGGGACTCTACAATGAGCAGTTCTTC. V and J are TRBV4-1 and TRBJ2-1; perhaps TRBD2 as D (6 bases). Between the trimmed V and J ends, which lost 0 bases and 3 bases, there was a span of 12 bases. The CDR3 runs 16 residues. Germline V gives CDR1 MGHRA, CDR2 YSYEKL.

The J gene is TRBJ1-2, the V gene TRBV27, with a weak D call TRBD1 (5 bases). The V gene lost 2 bases and the J gene lost 2 bases, with 9 bases spanning the gap. Germline CDR1 MNHEY, CDR2 SMNVEV (reference sequence). The CDR3 length is 14 residues. The CDR3 loop reads CASSLGGENYGYTF. The CDR3 region has the DNA TGTGCCAGCAGTTTAGGAGGGGAGAACTATGGCTACACCTTC.

V usage is TRBV19 and J usage is TRBJ1-5, with D possibly being TRBD1 (6 bases). The CDR3 has 15 amino acids. CDR1 LNHDA and CDR2 SQIVND come from the germline V gene (reference sequence). Trimming pared 5 bases from V and 0 bases from J, leaving 11 bases between. CDR3 sequence reads: CASSLDRNSNQPQHF. The CDR3 coding sequence is TGTGCCAGTAGTTTGGACAGAAATAGCAATCAGCCCCAGCATTTT.